The clone carrying this T cell receptor beta chain showed up just a few times. The entry originates in a study of cytomegalovirus exposure and HLA in healthy donors. Healthy bone marrow donors made up the donors. With V trimmed by 3 bases and J by 3 bases, 3 bases remained unmatched. Germline assignment: CDR1 SGHTA and CDR2 FQGNSA. There are 15 residues in the CDR3. It was with 60 Vbeta and 13 Jbeta primers that the PCR ran. TCRdb's copy holds only in-frame clones and misses some; the assay was immunoSEQ multiplex PCR. The sample yields around 150,000 clones, about 64% seen once. Source material: PBMCs. The sequence derives from a woman aged 55-70 years in good health and CMV-seropositive. This chain joins TRBV7-2 and TRBJ2-1; 9 positions agree with TRBD1. The CDR3 DNA sequence: TGTGCCAGCAGCTTGGACAGGGGATTCTACAATGAGCAGTTCTTC. Protein sequence: CASSLDRGFYNEQFF.